This T cell receptor (beta chain) was identified during a study of breast tumors, draining lymph nodes, adjacent tissues. TCRdb analysed the multiplex PCR reads with MiXCR anew, one entry per CDR3 protein. The table lists around 250,000 distinct CDR3 sequences, under 40% of them singletons. Trimming took 5 bases from V and 7 from J; bases not matched to a gene: 8. This CDR3 contains 16 residues. Germline CDR1 and CDR2: MNHNY and SVGAGI (reference sequence). The lymph nodes were axillary draining lymph nodes from breast cancer patients. The receptor was isolated from a female donor with breast cancer. Some clones in this sample may be carry-over from other donors' samples. The chain employs TRBV6-6 and TRBJ2-1, with 13 bases identical to TRBD2. The sequenced material came from axillary lymph node tissue. CDR3 region: CASSPLGTSGINEQFF. The CDR3 DNA sequence: TGTGCCAGCAGTCCCCTCGGGACTAGCGGGATTAATGAGCAGTTCTTC.